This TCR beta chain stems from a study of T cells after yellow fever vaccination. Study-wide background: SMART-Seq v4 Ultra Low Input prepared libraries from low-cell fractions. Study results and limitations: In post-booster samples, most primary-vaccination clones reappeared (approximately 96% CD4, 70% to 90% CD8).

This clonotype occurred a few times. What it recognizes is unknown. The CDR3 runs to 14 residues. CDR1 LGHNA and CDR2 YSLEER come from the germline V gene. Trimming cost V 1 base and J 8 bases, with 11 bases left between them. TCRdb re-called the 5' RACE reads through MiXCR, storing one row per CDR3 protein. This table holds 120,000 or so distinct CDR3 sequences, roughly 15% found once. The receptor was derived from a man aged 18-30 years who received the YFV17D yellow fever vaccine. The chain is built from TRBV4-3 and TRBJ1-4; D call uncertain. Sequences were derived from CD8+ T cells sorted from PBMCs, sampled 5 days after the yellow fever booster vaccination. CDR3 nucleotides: TGCGCCAGCAGCCAAGTTCGGGCAGACGAAAAACTGTTTTTT. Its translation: CASSQVRADEKLFF.